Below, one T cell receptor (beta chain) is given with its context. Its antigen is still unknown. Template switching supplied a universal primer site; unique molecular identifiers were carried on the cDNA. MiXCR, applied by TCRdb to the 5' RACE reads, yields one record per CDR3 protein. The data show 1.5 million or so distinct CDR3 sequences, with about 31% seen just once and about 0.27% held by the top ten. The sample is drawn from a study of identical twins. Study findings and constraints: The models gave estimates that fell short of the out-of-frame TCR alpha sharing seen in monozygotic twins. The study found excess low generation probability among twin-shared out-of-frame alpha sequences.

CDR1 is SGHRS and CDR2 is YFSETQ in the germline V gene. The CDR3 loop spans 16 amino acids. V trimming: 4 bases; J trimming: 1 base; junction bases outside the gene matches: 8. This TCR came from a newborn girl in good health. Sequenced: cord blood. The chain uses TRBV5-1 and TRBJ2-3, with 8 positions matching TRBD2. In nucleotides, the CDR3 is TGCGCCAGCAGCAGCTCACTAGCGGTCCGCACAGATACGCAGTATTTT. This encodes CASSSSLAVRTDTQYF.